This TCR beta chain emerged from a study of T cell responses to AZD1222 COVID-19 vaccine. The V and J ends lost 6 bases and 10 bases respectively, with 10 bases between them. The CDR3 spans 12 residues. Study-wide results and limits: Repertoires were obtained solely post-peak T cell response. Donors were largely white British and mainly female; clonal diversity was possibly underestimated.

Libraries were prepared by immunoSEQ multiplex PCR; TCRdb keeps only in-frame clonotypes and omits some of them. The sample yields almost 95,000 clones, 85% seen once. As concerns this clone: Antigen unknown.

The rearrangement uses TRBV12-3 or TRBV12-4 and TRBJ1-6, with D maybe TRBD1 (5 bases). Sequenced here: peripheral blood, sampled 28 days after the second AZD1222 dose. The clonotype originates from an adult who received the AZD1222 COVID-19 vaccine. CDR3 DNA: TGTGCCAGCAGCTCGGGGGTCTCACCCCTCCACTTT. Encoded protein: CASSSGVSPLHF.